A single TCR beta chain is shown here with its context. This entry comes from a study of T cell changes during pregnancy in multiple sclerosis. Measured with immunoSEQ multiplex PCR; TCRdb has only the in-frame clones, and not every one. This table has tens of thousands of clones, approximately 90% appearing once. The sequence was collected from a female donor with multiple sclerosis, enrolled in a pregnancy study. Sequenced material: CD4+ T cells from peripheral blood mononuclear cells, taken in the first trimester of pregnancy.

CDR3 protein: CASSVSGGEGQPQHF. The CDR3 DNA sequence: TGCGCCAGCAGCGTGTCAGGGGGCGAGGGTCAGCCCCAGCATTTT. The rearrangement joins TRBV5-1 to TRBJ1-5, with 8 bases identical to TRBD1. This CDR3 has 15 residues. Germline V gene lookup returns CDR1 SGHRS and CDR2 YFSETQ. With 4 bases clipped from V and 6 bases from J, the junction kept 9 bases outside the gene matches.